This T cell receptor (beta chain) was obtained from a study of blood T cell repertoires in COVID-19. Background on the study: The cDNA or gDNA used as material had been derived from T cells, B-cell-depleted T cells, or PBMCs.

From germline, CDR1 is SQVTM and CDR2 ANQGSEA. After removal of 7 bases from V and 5 bases from J, the junction contained 9 bases not matched to a gene. This CDR3 contains 14 residues. During active infection, Seattle patients enrolled and were then monitored through disease. Measured with immunoSEQ multiplex PCR; TCRdb has only the in-frame clones, and not every one. The sample consists of about 100,000 clones, about 90% of them appearing once. The chain is built from TRBV29-1 and TRBJ2-3, with TRBD1 identical over 10 bases. Source material: peripheral blood. The origin of this receptor is a human donor with COVID-19, enrolled during active disease. The donor label of this sample is uncertain. The CDR3 loop is CSGDRGRTGDTQYF. CDR3 DNA: TGCAGCGGAGACAGGGGGCGGACAGGAGATACGCAGTATTTT.